A selection of T cell receptor beta chains follows, all from one sample in a study of OX40 agonist ivuxolimab in advanced cancers. The table came from immunoSEQ multiplex PCR; TCRdb's copy has only in-frame clones and leaves some out. The sample gives fewer than 85,000 clones, approximately 86% of which show up once; roughly 1.9% is in the top ten. This specimen was CD4+ or CD8+ T cells sorted from blood, taken in a trial of the OX40 agonist ivuxolimab. These receptors all stem from an adult with an advanced solid tumor such as melanoma, head and neck, liver or kidney cancer. Each CDR3 is given with its conserved first and last residue. The order of the fields is D gene, clone size, CDR3 length, V gene, J gene, CDR3 DNA, CDR3 protein. A D gene is named only where the DNA matches it firmly. Clone size appears in some rows only: once, few, many, or a class for an expanded clone.

D gene: TRBD1; clone size: NA; CDR3 length: 15; V gene: TRBV9; J gene: TRBJ2-5; CDR3 DNA: TGTGCCAGCAGCTCCGGGACAGGGGGACCAGAGACCCAGTACTTC; CDR3 protein: CASSSGTGGPETQYF
D gene: NA; clone size: NA; CDR3 length: 12; V gene: TRBV30; J gene: TRBJ1-1; CDR3 DNA: TGTGCCTGGAGTAATGAGGTCACTGAAGCTTTCTTT; CDR3 protein: CAWSNEVTEAFF
D gene: NA; clone size: NA; CDR3 length: 14; V gene: TRBV30; J gene: TRBJ1-2; CDR3 DNA: TGTGCCTGGAGTGTAGGGGTGGGGATTCATGGCTACACCTTC; CDR3 protein: CAWSVGVGIHGYTF
D gene: NA; clone size: NA; CDR3 length: 13; V gene: TRBV18; J gene: TRBJ2-3; CDR3 DNA: TGTGCCAGCTCACCACCTAGCACAGATACGCAGTATTTT; CDR3 protein: CASSPPSTDTQYF
D gene: TRBD2; clone size: NA; CDR3 length: 14; V gene: TRBV5-1; J gene: TRBJ2-5; CDR3 DNA: TGCGCCAGCAGCTTGGACGGCGGGGAGGGGACCCAGTACTTC; CDR3 protein: CASSLDGGEGTQYF
D gene: NA; clone size: NA; CDR3 length: 13; V gene: TRBV7-2; J gene: TRBJ2-5; CDR3 DNA: TGTGCCAGCAGAGACTACTCAGAAGAGACCCAGTACTTC; CDR3 protein: CASRDYSEETQYF
D gene: NA; clone size: NA; CDR3 length: 14; V gene: TRBV19; J gene: TRBJ2-3; CDR3 DNA: TGTGCCAGTATCGGGCTCCAAGGCACAGATACGCAGTATTTT; CDR3 protein: CASIGLQGTDTQYF
D gene: NA; clone size: NA; CDR3 length: 14; V gene: TRBV5-5; J gene: TRBJ2-5; CDR3 DNA: TGTGCCAGCAGCCCGGAGGGGGGGCGAGAGACCCAGTACTTC; CDR3 protein: CASSPEGGRETQYF
D gene: TRBD2; clone size: NA; CDR3 length: 14; V gene: TRBV30; J gene: TRBJ2-3; CDR3 DNA: TGTGCCTGGCAGGTAGCGGGACCCACAGATACGCAGTATTTT; CDR3 protein: CAWQVAGPTDTQYF
D gene: TRBD2; clone size: NA; CDR3 length: 16; V gene: TRBV28; J gene: TRBJ2-2; CDR3 DNA: TGTGCCAGCAGTTTATCGTCTAGCGGGGTCTCTGGGGAGCTGTTTTTT; CDR3 protein: CASSLSSSGVSGELFF
D gene: NA; clone size: NA; CDR3 length: 12; V gene: TRBV7-3; J gene: TRBJ1-6; CDR3 DNA: TGTGCCAGCAGTTCTCAGAATTCACCCCTCCACTTT; CDR3 protein: CASSSQNSPLHF
D gene: NA; clone size: NA; CDR3 length: 13; V gene: TRBV19; J gene: TRBJ2-1; CDR3 DNA: TGTGCCAGTAGTATCTCCCATTGGAGCGAGCAGTTCTTC; CDR3 protein: CASSISHWSEQFF
D gene: NA; clone size: NA; CDR3 length: 13; V gene: TRBV6-5; J gene: TRBJ2-2; CDR3 DNA: TGTGCCAGCAGGCTAGCTAGGAGCGGGGAGCTGTTTTTT; CDR3 protein: CASRLARSGELFF
D gene: TRBD2; clone size: few; CDR3 length: 16; V gene: TRBV7-8; J gene: TRBJ2-3; CDR3 DNA: TGTGCCAGCAGCTCCCGTAGCGGGAGTAGCACAGATACGCAGTATTTT; CDR3 protein: CASSSRSGSSTDTQYF
D gene: TRBD1; clone size: NA; CDR3 length: 16; V gene: TRBV19; J gene: TRBJ2-1; CDR3 DNA: TGTGCCAGTAGTATAGCCGGGACAGGGCCCTACAATGAGCAGTTCTTC; CDR3 protein: CASSIAGTGPYNEQFF
D gene: TRBD2; clone size: NA; CDR3 length: 17; V gene: TRBV28; J gene: TRBJ2-5; CDR3 DNA: TGTGCCAGCAGTTCCATCAGGACTAGCGGGTTCCAAGAGACCCAGTACTTC; CDR3 protein: CASSSIRTSGFQETQYF
D gene: TRBD1; clone size: NA; CDR3 length: 14; V gene: TRBV27; J gene: TRBJ2-7; CDR3 DNA: TGTGCCAGCAGGCCGGGACAGTACGCCTACGAGCAGTACTTC; CDR3 protein: CASRPGQYAYEQYF
D gene: TRBD1; clone size: once; CDR3 length: 13; V gene: TRBV28; J gene: TRBJ2-7; CDR3 DNA: TGTGCCAGCAGGCTACAGGGGGCTTACGAGCAGTACTTC; CDR3 protein: CASRLQGAYEQYF
D gene: NA; clone size: NA; CDR3 length: 14; V gene: TRBV10-3; J gene: TRBJ1-3; CDR3 DNA: TGTGCCATCAGTGAGTCGGGCCGGGGAAACACCATATATTTT; CDR3 protein: CAISESGRGNTIYF
D gene: NA; clone size: NA; CDR3 length: 15; V gene: TRBV5-1; J gene: TRBJ1-1; CDR3 DNA: TGCGCCAGCAGCTTGGGACAGGCAATTGACACTGAAGCTTTCTTT; CDR3 protein: CASSLGQAIDTEAFF
D gene: TRBD1; clone size: NA; CDR3 length: 17; V gene: TRBV23-1; J gene: TRBJ2-5; CDR3 DNA: TGCGCCAGCAGTCAAGTTCCTACCGGGACAGGGGGAGAGACCCAGTACTTC; CDR3 protein: CASSQVPTGTGGETQYF
D gene: NA; clone size: NA; CDR3 length: 13; V gene: TRBV2; J gene: TRBJ2-5; CDR3 DNA: TGTGCCAGCAGTGTCTATGGACAAGAGACCCAGTACTTC; CDR3 protein: CASSVYGQETQYF
D gene: NA; clone size: NA; CDR3 length: 14; V gene: TRBV29-1; J gene: TRBJ2-1; CDR3 DNA: TGCAGCGTTGAACGGCAGGGCGCCTTCAATGAGCAGTTCTTC; CDR3 protein: CSVERQGAFNEQFF
D gene: TRBD2; clone size: NA; CDR3 length: 15; V gene: TRBV6-1; J gene: TRBJ2-1; CDR3 DNA: TGTGCCAGCAGTGGGGGGGGAAGCTCCTACAATGAGCAGTTCTTC; CDR3 protein: CASSGGGSSYNEQFF
D gene: TRBD1; clone size: NA; CDR3 length: 15; V gene: TRBV7-9; J gene: TRBJ1-4; CDR3 DNA: TGTGCCAGCAGCACAACCAGGGGGCTGGTTGAAAAACTGTTTTTT; CDR3 protein: CASSTTRGLVEKLFF
D gene: NA; clone size: NA; CDR3 length: 14; V gene: TRBV25-1; J gene: TRBJ2-5; CDR3 DNA: TGTGCCAGCAGTGTACCAGGGAGACAAGAGACCCAGTACTTC; CDR3 protein: CASSVPGRQETQYF
D gene: NA; clone size: few; CDR3 length: 17; V gene: TRBV5-5; J gene: TRBJ2-3; CDR3 DNA: TGTGCCAGCAGCTTGAGGGCCTTTCAGGTCGGCACAGATACGCAGTATTTT; CDR3 protein: CASSLRAFQVGTDTQYF
D gene: NA; clone size: NA; CDR3 length: 12; V gene: TRBV19; J gene: TRBJ2-4; CDR3 DNA: TGTGCCAGTAGTATAAGATTTGGGATTCAGTACTTC; CDR3 protein: CASSIRFGIQYF
D gene: NA; clone size: NA; CDR3 length: 11; V gene: TRBV5-4; J gene: TRBJ2-5; CDR3 DNA: TGTGCCAGCAGCTCACGGGAGACCCAGTACTTC; CDR3 protein: CASSSRETQYF
D gene: NA; clone size: NA; CDR3 length: 15; V gene: TRBV6-1; J gene: TRBJ1-2; CDR3 DNA: TGTGCCAGCAGTGAACCCCTCTACGGTTTCGAGGGCTACACCTTC; CDR3 protein: CASSEPLYGFEGYTF
D gene: NA; clone size: NA; CDR3 length: 11; V gene: TRBV5-1; J gene: TRBJ2-7; CDR3 DNA: TGCGCCAGCAGCGACAGCTACGAGCAGTACTTC; CDR3 protein: CASSDSYEQYF
D gene: NA; clone size: NA; CDR3 length: 16; V gene: TRBV5-4; J gene: TRBJ1-4; CDR3 DNA: TGTGCCAGCAGCTCGGACCTGACAGACCCCAATGAAAAACTGTTTTTT; CDR3 protein: CASSSDLTDPNEKLFF
D gene: NA; clone size: NA; CDR3 length: 13; V gene: TRBV5-1; J gene: TRBJ2-7; CDR3 DNA: TGCGCCAGCAGCTTTACAGAAGCCTACGAGCAGTACTTC; CDR3 protein: CASSFTEAYEQYF
D gene: TRBD1; clone size: NA; CDR3 length: 17; V gene: TRBV5-1; J gene: TRBJ1-6; CDR3 DNA: TGCGCCAGCAGCATAGGAAATACCGGGACAGGGACTTCACCCCTCCACTTT; CDR3 protein: CASSIGNTGTGTSPLHF
D gene: NA; clone size: NA; CDR3 length: 16; V gene: TRBV7-8; J gene: TRBJ1-4; CDR3 DNA: TGTGCCAGCAGCTTAGTTAGGAGTTCGGGGGGTGAAAAACTGTTTTTT; CDR3 protein: CASSLVRSSGGEKLFF
D gene: NA; clone size: NA; CDR3 length: 14; V gene: TRBV5-1; J gene: TRBJ2-7; CDR3 DNA: TGCGCCAGCAGCTTGGTGGCCGCCGCCGGTGAGCAGTACTTC; CDR3 protein: CASSLVAAAGEQYF
D gene: NA; clone size: NA; CDR3 length: 16; V gene: TRBV28; J gene: TRBJ1-2; CDR3 DNA: TGTGCCAGCAGAGGGGGGTTGGCCGGGGAGGAAGGTGGCTACACCTTC; CDR3 protein: CASRGGLAGEEGGYTF
D gene: NA; clone size: NA; CDR3 length: 12; V gene: TRBV30; J gene: TRBJ2-7; CDR3 DNA: TGTGCCTGGACTTCAAGTACCTACGAGCAGTACTTC; CDR3 protein: CAWTSSTYEQYF
D gene: NA; clone size: NA; CDR3 length: 16; V gene: TRBV15; J gene: TRBJ1-1; CDR3 DNA: TGTGCCACCAGCAGAGGCCCCGCGATCCGGTACACTGAAGCTTTCTTT; CDR3 protein: CATSRGPAIRYTEAFF
D gene: TRBD2; clone size: few; CDR3 length: 16; V gene: TRBV29-1; J gene: TRBJ2-3; CDR3 DNA: TGCAGCGTGCGGACTAGCGGGAGGGCGGGGCGAGATACGCAGTATTTT; CDR3 protein: CSVRTSGRAGRDTQYF